Reported below is one T cell receptor beta chain. These data are taken from a study of T cell repertoires in cytomegalovirus infection. One entry per CDR3 protein results from TCRdb running MiXCR on the reads. The sample gives approximately 500,000 distinct CDR3 sequences, approximately 16% of which show up once; around 25% is in the top ten. The CDR3 has 16 residues. The germline V gene encodes CDR1 MGHRA and CDR2 YSYEKL. V trimming: 5 bases; J trimming: 6 bases; junction bases outside the gene matches: 13. The receptor was isolated from a human donor in good health (CMV status not recorded). Some clones in this sample may be carry-over from other donors' samples. The chain joins TRBV4-1 to TRBJ2-3; 8 nucleotides align to TRBD2. Sequencing input: CD8+ T cells from PBMCs. The CDR3: CASSTPQPGGADTQYF. The DNA of the CDR3 is TGCGCCAGCAGCACCCCCCAGCCGGGGGGGGCCGATACGCAGTATTTT.